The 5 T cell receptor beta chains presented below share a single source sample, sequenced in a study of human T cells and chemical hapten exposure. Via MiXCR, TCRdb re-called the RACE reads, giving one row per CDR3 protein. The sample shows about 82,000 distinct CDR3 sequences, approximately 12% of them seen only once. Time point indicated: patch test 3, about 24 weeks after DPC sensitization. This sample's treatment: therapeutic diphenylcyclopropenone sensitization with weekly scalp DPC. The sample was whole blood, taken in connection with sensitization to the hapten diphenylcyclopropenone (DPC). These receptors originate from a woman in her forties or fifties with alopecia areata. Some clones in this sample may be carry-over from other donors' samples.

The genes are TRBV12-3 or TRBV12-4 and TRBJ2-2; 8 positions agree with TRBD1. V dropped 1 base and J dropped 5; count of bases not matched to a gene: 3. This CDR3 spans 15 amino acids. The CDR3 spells CASSLVQGATGELFF. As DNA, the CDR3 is TGTGCCAGCAGTTTAGTCCAGGGGGCGACCGGGGAGCTGTTTTTT.

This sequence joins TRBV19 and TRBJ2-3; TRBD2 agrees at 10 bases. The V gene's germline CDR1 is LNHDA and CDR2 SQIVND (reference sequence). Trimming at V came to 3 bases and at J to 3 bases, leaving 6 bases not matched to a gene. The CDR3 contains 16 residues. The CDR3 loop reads CASSIGLAGETDTQYF. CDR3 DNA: TGTGCCAGTAGTATCGGGCTAGCGGGAGAAACAGATACGCAGTATTTT.

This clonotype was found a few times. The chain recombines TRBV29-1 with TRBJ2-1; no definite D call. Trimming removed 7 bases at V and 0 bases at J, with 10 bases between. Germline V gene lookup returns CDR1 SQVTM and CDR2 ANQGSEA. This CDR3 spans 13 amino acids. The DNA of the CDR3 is TGCAGCGCGGACGCGAGCTCCTACAATGAGCAGTTCTTC. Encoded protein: CSADASSYNEQFF.

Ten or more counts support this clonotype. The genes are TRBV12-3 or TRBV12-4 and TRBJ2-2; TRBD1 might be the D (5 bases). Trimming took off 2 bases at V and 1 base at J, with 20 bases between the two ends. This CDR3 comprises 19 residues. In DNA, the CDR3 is TGTGCCAGCAGTTTATTTGTTGGTGGCAGGGTGATGAACACCGGGGAGCTGTTTTTT. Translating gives CASSLFVGGRVMNTGELFF.

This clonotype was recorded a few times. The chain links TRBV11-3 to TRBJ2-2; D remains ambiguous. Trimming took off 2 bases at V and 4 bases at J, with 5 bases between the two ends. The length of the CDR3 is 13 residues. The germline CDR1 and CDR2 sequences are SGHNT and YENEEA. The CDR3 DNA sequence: TGTGCCAGCAGCTTACGTATCACCGGGGAGCTGTTTTTT. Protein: CASSLRITGELFF. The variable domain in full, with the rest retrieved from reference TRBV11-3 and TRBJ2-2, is EAGVVQSPRYKIIEKKQPVAFWCNPISGHNTLYWYLQNLGQGPELLIRYENEEAVDDSQLPKDRFSAERLKGVDSTLKIQPAELGDSAVYLCASSLRITGELFFGEGSRLTVL.